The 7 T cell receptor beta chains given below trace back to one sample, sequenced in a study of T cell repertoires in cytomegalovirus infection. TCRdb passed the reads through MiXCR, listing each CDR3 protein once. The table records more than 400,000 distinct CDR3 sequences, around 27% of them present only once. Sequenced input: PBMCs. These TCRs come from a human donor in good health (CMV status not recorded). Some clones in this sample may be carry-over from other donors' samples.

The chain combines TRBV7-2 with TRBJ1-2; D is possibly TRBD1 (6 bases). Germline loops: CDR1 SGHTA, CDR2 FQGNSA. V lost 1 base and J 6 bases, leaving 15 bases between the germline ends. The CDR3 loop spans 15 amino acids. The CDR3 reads CASSLVTGKEHGYTF. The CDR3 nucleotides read TGTGCCAGCAGCTTAGTCACAGGGAAGGAGCATGGCTACACCTTC.

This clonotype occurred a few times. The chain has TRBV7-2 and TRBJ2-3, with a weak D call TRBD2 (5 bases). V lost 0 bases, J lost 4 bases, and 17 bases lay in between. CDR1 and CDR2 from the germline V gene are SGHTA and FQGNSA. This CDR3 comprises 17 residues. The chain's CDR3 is CASSLAPGIRSADTQYF. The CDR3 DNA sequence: TGTGCCAGCAGCTTAGCCCCGGGGATCAGGTCTGCAGATACGCAGTATTTT.

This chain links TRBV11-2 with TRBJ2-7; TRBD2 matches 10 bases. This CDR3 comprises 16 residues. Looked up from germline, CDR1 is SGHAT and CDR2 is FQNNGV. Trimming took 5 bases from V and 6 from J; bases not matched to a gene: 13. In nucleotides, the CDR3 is TGTGCCAGCAGCCGACTCGGAGGGCTAGCGGGAGTCGAGCAGTACTTC. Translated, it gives CASSRLGGLAGVEQYF.

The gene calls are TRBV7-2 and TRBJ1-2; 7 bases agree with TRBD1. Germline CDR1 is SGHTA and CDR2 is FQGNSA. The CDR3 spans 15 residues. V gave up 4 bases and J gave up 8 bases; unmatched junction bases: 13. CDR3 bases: TGTGCCAGCAGCTCCGAACAGGGGTACGGCCTGGGCTACACCTTC. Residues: CASSSEQGYGLGYTF.

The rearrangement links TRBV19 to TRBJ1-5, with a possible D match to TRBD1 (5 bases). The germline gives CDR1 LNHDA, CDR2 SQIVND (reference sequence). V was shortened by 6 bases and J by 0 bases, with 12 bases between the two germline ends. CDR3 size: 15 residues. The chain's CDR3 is CASRLTDLSNQPQHF. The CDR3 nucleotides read TGTGCCAGTAGGCTGACAGACCTTAGCAATCAGCCCCAGCATTTT. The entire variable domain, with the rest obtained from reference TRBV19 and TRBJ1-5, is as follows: DGGITQSPKYLFRKEGQNVTLSCEQNLNHDAMYWYRQDPGQGLRLIYYSQIVNDFQKGDIAEGYSVSREKKESFPLTVTSAQKNPTAFYLCASRLTDLSNQPQHFGDGTRLSIL.

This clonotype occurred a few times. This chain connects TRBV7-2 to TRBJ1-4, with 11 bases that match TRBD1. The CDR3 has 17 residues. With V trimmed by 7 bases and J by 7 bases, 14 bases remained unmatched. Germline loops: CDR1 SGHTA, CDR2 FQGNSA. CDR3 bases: TGTGCCAGCACTTCGGGACAGGGGGGGGGAGGGAGTGAAAAACTGTTTTTT. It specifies CASTSGQGGGGSEKLFF.

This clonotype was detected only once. CDR3 protein: CASSYSKLSGTVLSGANVLTF. The CDR3 nucleotides are TGTGCCAGCAGTTACTCGAAGTTAAGCGGGACGGTTCTCTCTGGGGCCAACGTCCTGACTTTC. The chain joins TRBV6-2 or TRBV6-3 to TRBJ2-6; the match to TRBD2 covers 7 bases. Germline-derived CDR1 and CDR2 are MNHEY and SVGEGT. V lost 0 bases and J lost 0; bases outside the gene matches: 14. The CDR3 length is 21 residues.